This T cell receptor beta chain was identified during a study of CD8 T cells in Susac syndrome. RNA in amounts of roughly 0.45 to 1 ug was reverse transcribed with random hexamers. Each CDR3 protein is one row after TCRdb ran MiXCR on the immunoSEQ multiplex PCR reads. The table shows 150,000 to 250,000 distinct CDR3 sequences, with 90% to 95% occurring only once. Looked up from germline, CDR1 is KGHSH and CDR2 is LQKENI. Trimming took off 1 base at V and 0 bases at J, with 9 bases between the two ends. CDR3 length equals 15 residues. This TCR was recovered from a human donor with multiple sclerosis. This chain connects TRBV18 to TRBJ1-1, with D perhaps TRBD1 (6 bases). Sequencing used CD4+ T cells from PBMCs. The DNA of the CDR3 is TGTGCCAGCTCACCACTTGGGGGCCTGAACACTGAAGCTTTCTTT. This gives the protein CASSPLGGLNTEAFF. Variable domain in full (rest from reference TRBV18 and TRBJ1-1): NAGVMQNPRHLVRRRGQEARLRCSPMKGHSHVYWYRQLPEEGLKFMVYLQKENIIDESGMPKERFSAEFPKEGPSILRIQQVVRGDSAAYFCASSPLGGLNTEAFFGQGTRLTVV.